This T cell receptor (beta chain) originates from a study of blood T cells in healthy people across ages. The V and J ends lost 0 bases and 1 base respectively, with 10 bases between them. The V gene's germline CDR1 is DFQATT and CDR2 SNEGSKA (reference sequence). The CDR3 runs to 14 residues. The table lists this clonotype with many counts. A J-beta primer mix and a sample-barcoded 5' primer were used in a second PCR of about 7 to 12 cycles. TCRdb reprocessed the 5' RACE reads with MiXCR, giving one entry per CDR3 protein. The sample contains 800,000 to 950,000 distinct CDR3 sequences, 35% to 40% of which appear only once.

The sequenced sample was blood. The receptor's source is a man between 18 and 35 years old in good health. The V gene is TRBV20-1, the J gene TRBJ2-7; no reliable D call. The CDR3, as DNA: TGCAGTGCTAGAGATTGGAACGGATCCTACGAGCAGTACTTC. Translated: CSARDWNGSYEQYF.